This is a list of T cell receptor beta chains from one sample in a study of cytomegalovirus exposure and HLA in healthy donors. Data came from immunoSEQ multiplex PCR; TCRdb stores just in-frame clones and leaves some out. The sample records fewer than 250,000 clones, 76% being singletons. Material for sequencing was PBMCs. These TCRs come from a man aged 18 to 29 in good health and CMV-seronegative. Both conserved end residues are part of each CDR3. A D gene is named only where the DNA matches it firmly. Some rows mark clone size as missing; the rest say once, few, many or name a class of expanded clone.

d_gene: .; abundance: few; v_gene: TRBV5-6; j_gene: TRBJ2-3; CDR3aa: CASSNDRTQYF; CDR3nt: TGTGCCAGCAGCAATGACAGGACGCAGTATTTT
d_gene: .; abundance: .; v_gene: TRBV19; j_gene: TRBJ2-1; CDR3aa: CASSPNWETPYNEQFF; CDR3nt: TGTGCCAGTAGTCCAAACTGGGAGACCCCCTACAATGAGCAGTTCTTC
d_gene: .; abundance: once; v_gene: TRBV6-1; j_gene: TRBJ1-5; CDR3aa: CASSTTGPDQPQHF; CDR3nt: TGTGCCAGCAGTACGACAGGTCCCGATCAGCCCCAGCATTTT
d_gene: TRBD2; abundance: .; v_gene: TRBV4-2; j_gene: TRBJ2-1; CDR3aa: CASSRVSGTSYNEQFF; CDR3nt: TGTGCCAGCAGCCGAGTTAGCGGGACTTCCTACAATGAGCAGTTCTTC
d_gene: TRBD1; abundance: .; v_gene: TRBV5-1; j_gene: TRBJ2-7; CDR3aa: CASSLVQGVDEQYF; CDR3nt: TGCGCCAGCAGCTTGGTGCAGGGGGTCGACGAGCAGTACTTC
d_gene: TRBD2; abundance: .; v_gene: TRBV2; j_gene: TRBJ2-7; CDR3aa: CASRETGLAGVSEQYF; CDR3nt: TGTGCCAGCAGGGAGACGGGTCTAGCGGGAGTGTCCGAGCAGTACTTC
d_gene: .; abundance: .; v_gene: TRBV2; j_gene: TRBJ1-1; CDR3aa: CASRMNGGAPSGTEAFF; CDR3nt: TGTGCCAGCAGGATGAACGGGGGAGCACCTAGCGGCACTGAAGCTTTCTTT
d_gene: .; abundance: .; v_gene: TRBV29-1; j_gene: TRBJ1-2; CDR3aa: CSVVRDGYTF; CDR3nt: TGCAGCGTTGTCCGGGATGGCTACACCTTC
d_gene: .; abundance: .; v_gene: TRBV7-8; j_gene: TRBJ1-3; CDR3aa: CASSYSRVAGNTIYF; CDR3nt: TGTGCCAGCAGCTACAGCAGGGTTGCTGGAAACACCATATATTTT
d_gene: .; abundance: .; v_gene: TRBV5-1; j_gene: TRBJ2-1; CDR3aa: CASSPSGYEQFF; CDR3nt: TGCGCCAGCAGCCCCTCAGGGTATGAGCAGTTCTTC
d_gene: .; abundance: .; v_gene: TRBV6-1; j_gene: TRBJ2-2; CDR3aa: CASSYRAGAGELFF; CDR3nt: TGTGCCAGCAGTTATAGGGCAGGGGCCGGGGAGCTGTTTTTT
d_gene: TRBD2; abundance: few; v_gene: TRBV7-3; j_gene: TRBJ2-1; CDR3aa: CASSVNGGSNNEQFF; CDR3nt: TGTGCCAGCAGCGTTAATGGCGGGAGTAACAATGAGCAGTTCTTC
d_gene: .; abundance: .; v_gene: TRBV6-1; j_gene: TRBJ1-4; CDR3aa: CASRGPGEKLFF; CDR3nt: TGTGCCAGCAGAGGTCCAGGAGAAAAACTGTTTTTT
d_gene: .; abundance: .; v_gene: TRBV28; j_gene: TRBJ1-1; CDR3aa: CASRLNTEAFF; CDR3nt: TGTGCCAGCAGACTCAACACTGAAGCTTTCTTT
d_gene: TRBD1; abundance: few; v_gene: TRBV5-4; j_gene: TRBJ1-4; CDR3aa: CASSLQGAVEKLFF; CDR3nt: TGTGCCAGCAGCTTACAGGGGGCGGTGGAAAAACTGTTTTTT
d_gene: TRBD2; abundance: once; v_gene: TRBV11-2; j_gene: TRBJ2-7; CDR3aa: CASSPSGSSHEQYF; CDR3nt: TGTGCCAGCAGCCCTAGCGGGAGTTCCCACGAGCAGTACTTC
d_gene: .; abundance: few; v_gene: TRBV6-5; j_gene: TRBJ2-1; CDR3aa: CASSYTGYNEQFF; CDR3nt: TGTGCCAGCAGTTACACCGGGTACAATGAGCAGTTCTTC
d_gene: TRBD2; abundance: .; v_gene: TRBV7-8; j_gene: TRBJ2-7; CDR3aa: CASSSLRTSRFYEQYF; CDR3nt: TGTGCCAGCAGCTCCTTACGGACTAGTAGGTTCTACGAGCAGTACTTC
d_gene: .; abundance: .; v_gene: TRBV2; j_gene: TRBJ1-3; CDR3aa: CASASAGGNTIYF; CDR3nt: TGTGCCAGCGCGAGTGCTGGTGGAAACACCATATATTTT
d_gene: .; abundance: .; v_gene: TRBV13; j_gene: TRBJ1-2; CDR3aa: CASSLLGARYGYTF; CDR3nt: TGTGCCAGCAGCTTACTGGGGGCGAGGTATGGCTACACCTTC
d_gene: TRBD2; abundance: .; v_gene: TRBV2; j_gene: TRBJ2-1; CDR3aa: CASSEWSGRMYEQFF; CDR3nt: TGTGCCAGCAGTGAATGGAGCGGGAGAATGTATGAGCAGTTCTTC
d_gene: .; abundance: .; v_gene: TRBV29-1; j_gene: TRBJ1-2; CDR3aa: CSVEEGGAGGYTF; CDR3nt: TGCAGCGTTGAGGAGGGGGGGGCAGGCGGCTACACCTTC
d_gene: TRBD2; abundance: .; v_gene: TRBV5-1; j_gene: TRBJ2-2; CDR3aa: CASSLLTSGNTGELFF; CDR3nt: TGCGCCAGCAGCTTGCTGACTAGCGGGAACACCGGGGAGCTGTTTTTT
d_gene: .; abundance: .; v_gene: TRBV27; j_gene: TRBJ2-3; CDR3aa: CASSLEGRPVVTTDTQYF; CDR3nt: TGTGCCAGCAGTTTAGAAGGGAGACCGGTCGTGACCACAGATACGCAGTATTTT
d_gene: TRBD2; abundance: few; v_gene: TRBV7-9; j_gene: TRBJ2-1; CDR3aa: CASSLAYGTIQNEQFF; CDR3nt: TGTGCCAGCAGCTTAGCGTACGGGACTATACAGAATGAGCAGTTCTTC
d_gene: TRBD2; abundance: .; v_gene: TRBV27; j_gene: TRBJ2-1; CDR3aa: CASSKQFTSGTSYNEQFF; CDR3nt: TGTGCCAGCAGCAAACAATTCACTAGCGGTACCTCCTACAATGAGCAGTTCTTC
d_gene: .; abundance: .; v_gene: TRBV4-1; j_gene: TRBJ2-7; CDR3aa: CASSNLIQAPAYEQYF; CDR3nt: TGCGCCAGCAGCAACTTGATTCAGGCCCCGGCCTACGAGCAGTACTTC
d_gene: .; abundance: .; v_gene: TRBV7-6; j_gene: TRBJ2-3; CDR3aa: CASSRYNGRFLDTQYF; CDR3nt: TGTGCCAGCAGCCGTTATAACGGGAGATTTTTGGATACGCAGTATTTT
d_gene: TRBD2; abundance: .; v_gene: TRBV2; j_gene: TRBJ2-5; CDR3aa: CASSAGTSQETQYF; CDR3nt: TGTGCCAGCAGTGCCGGGACTAGTCAGGAGACCCAGTACTTC
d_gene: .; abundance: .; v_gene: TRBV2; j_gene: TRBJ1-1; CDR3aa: CASSRDSHTEAFF; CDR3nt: TGTGCCAGCTCTCGGGACTCCCACACTGAAGCTTTCTTT
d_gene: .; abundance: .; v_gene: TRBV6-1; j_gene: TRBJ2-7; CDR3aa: CASRTGDIYEQYF; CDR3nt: TGTGCCAGCAGGACGGGAGATATCTACGAGCAGTACTTC
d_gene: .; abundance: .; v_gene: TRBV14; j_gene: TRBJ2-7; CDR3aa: CASSQVGGSYEQYF; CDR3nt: TGTGCCAGCAGCCAAGTGGGGGGTTCCTACGAGCAGTACTTC
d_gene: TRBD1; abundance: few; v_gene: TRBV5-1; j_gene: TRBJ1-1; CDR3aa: CASSYGQGAMNTEAFF; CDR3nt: TGCGCCAGCAGTTACGGACAGGGGGCCATGAACACTGAAGCTTTCTTT
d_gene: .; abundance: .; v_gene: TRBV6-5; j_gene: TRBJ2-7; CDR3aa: CASSYSRDRTYEQYF; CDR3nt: TGTGCCAGCAGTTACTCGCGAGACAGAACTTACGAGCAGTACTTC
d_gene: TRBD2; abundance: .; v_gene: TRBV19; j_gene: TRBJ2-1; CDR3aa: CASSIELAGAVEQFF; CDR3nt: TGTGCCAGTAGTATAGAACTAGCGGGAGCGGTTGAGCAGTTCTTC
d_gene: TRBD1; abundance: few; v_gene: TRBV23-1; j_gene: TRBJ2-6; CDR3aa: CASSQSTGGSGANVLTF; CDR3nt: TGCGCCAGCAGTCAATCAACAGGGGGCTCTGGGGCCAACGTCCTGACTTTC
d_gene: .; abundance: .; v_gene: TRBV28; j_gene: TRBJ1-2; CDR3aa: CASSLPGADYGYTF; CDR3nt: TGTGCCAGCAGTCTCCCAGGGGCTGACTATGGCTACACCTTC
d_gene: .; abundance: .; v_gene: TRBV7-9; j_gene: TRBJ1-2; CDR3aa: CSSSLATTYGYTF; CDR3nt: TGTTCCAGCAGCTTAGCGACAACGTATGGCTACACCTTC
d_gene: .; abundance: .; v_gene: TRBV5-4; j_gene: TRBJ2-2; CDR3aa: CASSPGGAGELFF; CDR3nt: TGTGCCAGCAGCCCTGGAGGAGCCGGGGAGCTGTTTTTT